Listed below are T cell receptor beta chains from one sample, sequenced in a study of control samples from healthy donors and cancer patients. Profiled with immunoSEQ multiplex PCR; TCRdb holds only in-frame clones, not every one. This sample has about 130,000 clones, with about 90% found just once. The sample consisted of blood. The receptors here all came from a woman aged 45-60 years in good health. Each CDR3 is given with its conserved first and last residue. The order of the fields is J gene, D gene, clone size, V gene, CDR3 protein, CDR3 DNA. The D gene is left open where the match is weak. Expanded clones are given a class, and other clones once, few, many or no size at all.

TRBJ2-7 | TRBD2 | . | TRBV28 | CASSLSPGLGSSEYEQYF | TGTGCCAGCAGTTTATCTCCGGGACTAGGGTCAAGTGAGTACGAGCAGTACTTC
TRBJ2-5 | . | . | TRBV10-3 | CAISDPTASVETQYF | TGTGCCATCAGTGATCCCACAGCTAGCGTAGAGACCCAGTACTTC
TRBJ1-1 | . | . | TRBV5-1 | CASSLWRGTEAFF | TGCGCCAGCAGCTTGTGGAGGGGCACTGAAGCTTTCTTT
TRBJ1-1 | . | . | TRBV4-1 | CASSQDPLGGEAFF | TGCGCCAGCAGCCAAGACCCGCTGGGCGGAGAAGCTTTCTTT
TRBJ1-4 | . | . | TRBV2 | CASSGPRATNEKLFF | TGTGCCAGCAGTGGACCCAGAGCAACTAATGAAAAACTGTTTTTT
TRBJ1-1 | . | . | TRBV27 | CASSLGSGFTEAFF | TGTGCCAGCAGTTTAGGGTCTGGGTTCACTGAAGCTTTCTTT
TRBJ1-2 | . | . | TRBV10-3 | CAISQRDGTNYGYTF | TGTGCCATCAGTCAACGGGACGGGACTAACTATGGCTACACCTTC
TRBJ1-6 | TRBD1 | . | TRBV28 | CASINRGPTGNSPLHF | TGTGCCAGCATCAACAGGGGCCCGACAGGGAATTCACCCCTCCACTTT
TRBJ1-3 | . | . | TRBV6-1 | CASSEQAGNTIYF | TGTGCCAGCAGTGAACAAGCTGGAAACACCATATATTTT
TRBJ1-5 | TRBD1 | . | TRBV18 | CASSPQGPGTDDNQPQHF | TGTGCCAGCTCACCACAAGGCCCCGGGACAGATGACAATCAGCCCCAGCATTTT
TRBJ2-7 | TRBD2 | . | TRBV2 | CASSERGRGRPKNEQYF | TGTGCCAGCAGTGAACGCGGGAGAGGGAGGCCCAAAAACGAGCAGTACTTC
TRBJ2-2 | . | . | TRBV2 | CARRRLVDTGELFF | TGTGCCAGGAGGAGACTAGTCGACACCGGGGAGCTGTTTTTT
TRBJ2-1 | . | . | TRBV11-1 | CASSLGHGGIGNEQFF | TGTGCCAGCAGCTTAGGTCATGGGGGGATCGGGAATGAGCAGTTCTTC
TRBJ1-1 | . | once | TRBV6-5 | CASSYGENTEAFF | TGTGCCAGCAGTTACGGAGAGAACACTGAAGCTTTCTTT
TRBJ1-2 | TRBD1 | . | TRBV27 | CASSLGQGGGYTF | TGTGCCAGCAGCCTGGGACAGGGGGGCGGCTACACCTTC
TRBJ2-2 | TRBD2 | once | TRBV29-1 | CSVSSGGPGELFF | TGCAGCGTTTCTAGCGGGGGGCCCGGGGAGCTGTTTTTT
TRBJ2-7 | TRBD1 | . | TRBV7-9 | CASTVGQGGYEQYF | TGTGCCAGCACCGTGGGACAGGGAGGTTACGAGCAGTACTTC
TRBJ2-7 | . | . | TRBV2 | CASTGDGYEQYF | TGTGCCAGCACAGGGGACGGCTACGAGCAGTACTTC
TRBJ1-5 | TRBD1 | . | TRBV28 | CASSSVTGTGIQPQHF | TGTGCCAGCAGTTCTGTCACCGGGACAGGGATCCAGCCCCAGCATTTT
TRBJ2-7 | . | . | TRBV3-1/TRBV3-2 | CASSPDGEPTYEQYF | TGTGCCAGCAGCCCAGACGGGGAGCCAACCTACGAGCAGTACTTC
TRBJ2-5 | . | . | TRBV11-3 | CASSLGIQETQYF | TGTGCCAGCAGCCTAGGGATTCAAGAGACCCAGTACTTC
TRBJ1-2 | . | . | TRBV5-4 | CASSLGLGGAPSYGYTF | TGTGCCAGCAGCTTGGGATTGGGGGGCGCCCCCAGCTATGGCTACACCTTC
TRBJ2-7 | . | . | TRBV6-5 | CASSRTASSYEQYF | TGTGCCAGCAGCCGGACAGCCTCCTCCTACGAGCAGTACTTC
TRBJ1-2 | TRBD1 | . | TRBV12-3/TRBV12-4 | CASSSMTGLGYTF | TGTGCCAGCAGTTCGATGACAGGGCTAGGCTACACCTTC
TRBJ2-7 | . | . | TRBV28 | CASGTAIPYEQYF | TGTGCCAGCGGGACCGCTATCCCCTACGAGCAGTACTTC
TRBJ1-4 | TRBD1 | . | TRBV7-6 | CASSSISPAAGTGYEKLFF | TGTGCCAGCAGCTCTATATCGCCCGCCGCCGGGACAGGGTACGAAAAACTGTTTTTT
TRBJ1-2 | . | . | TRBV6-1 | CASSEPYRAGGYTF | TGTGCCAGCAGTGAACCCTACAGGGCGGGGGGCTACACCTTC
TRBJ2-3 | . | . | TRBV10-3 | CAISGQVTTDTQYF | TGTGCCATCAGTGGACAGGTCACCACAGATACGCAGTATTTT
TRBJ2-7 | . | . | TRBV7-6 | CASSATGTLISYEQYF | TGTGCCAGCAGCGCAACCGGGACACTGATCTCCTACGAGCAGTACTTC
TRBJ2-7 | . | . | TRBV11-2 | CASSTTYEQYF | TGTGCCAGCAGCACCACCTACGAGCAGTACTTC
TRBJ2-1 | . | . | TRBV6-6 | CASSPATTGDEQFF | TGTGCCAGCAGTCCCGCAACTACAGGAGATGAGCAGTTCTTC
TRBJ1-2 | . | . | TRBV28 | CASRVGTLAYGYTF | TGTGCCAGCAGAGTAGGGACTCTAGCCTATGGCTACACCTTC
TRBJ2-5 | TRBD1 | once | TRBV20-1 | CSASYGTGAWETQYF | TGCAGTGCTAGTTACGGGACAGGGGCGTGGGAGACCCAGTACTTC
TRBJ1-2 | TRBD1 | . | TRBV27 | CASSNGQGWYGYTF | TGTGCCAGCAGTAACGGACAGGGGTGGTATGGCTACACCTTC
TRBJ1-2 | . | once | TRBV7-2 | CASSLTPGANHYGYTF | TGTGCCAGCAGCTTAACCCCTGGTGCGAACCACTATGGCTACACCTTC
TRBJ2-7 | . | . | TRBV5-1 | CASSPEAGEFYEQYF | TGCGCCAGCAGCCCGGAGGCAGGGGAATTCTACGAGCAGTACTTC
TRBJ1-2 | . | . | TRBV27 | CASSLQAGYGYTF | TGTGCCAGCAGTCTACAGGCGGGCTATGGCTACACCTTC
TRBJ2-7 | . | . | TRBV2 | CASSDVRARQYF | TGTGCCAGCAGTGACGTCAGGGCACGGCAGTACTTC
TRBJ2-7 | TRBD1 | . | TRBV18 | CASSPLGQGNREQYF | TGTGCCAGCTCACCATTGGGACAGGGGAATCGGGAGCAGTACTTC
TRBJ1-2 | . | . | TRBV7-9 | CASSPNLGRTNYGYTF | TGTGCCAGCAGCCCTAACCTAGGGAGAACTAACTATGGCTACACCTTC
TRBJ1-2 | . | once | TRBV28 | CASSFPLPPYGYTF | TGTGCCAGCAGTTTCCCCCTCCCGCCCTATGGCTACACCTTC
TRBJ1-3 | TRBD1 | . | TRBV6-6 | CASSYPRTGSGNTIYF | TGTGCCAGCAGTTACCCAAGGACAGGCTCTGGAAACACCATATATTTT
TRBJ1-3 | . | . | TRBV4-2 | CASSQEILERGRLSSGNTIYF | TGTGCCAGCAGCCAAGAGATCCTGGAAAGGGGCAGGCTGAGCTCTGGAAACACCATATATTTT
TRBJ1-3 | . | . | TRBV3-1/TRBV3-2 | CASSPNYGTLGNTIYF | TGTGCCAGCAGTCCCAACTACGGGACACTTGGAAACACCATATATTTT
TRBJ1-1 | . | . | TRBV15 | CATSRDRVSTEAFF | TGTGCCACCAGCAGAGACAGGGTTTCCACTGAAGCTTTCTTT
TRBJ2-7 | . | . | TRBV7-2 | CASSLTTGSEQYF | TGTGCCAGCAGCTTAACCACAGGGTCGGAGCAGTACTTC
TRBJ1-1 | . | . | TRBV6-5 | CASRYRDGSTEAFF | TGTGCCAGCAGATACAGGGACGGATCGACTGAAGCTTTCTTT
TRBJ1-2 | . | . | TRBV9 | CASSDYPRSGYTF | TGTGCCAGCAGCGACTATCCTAGGTCCGGCTACACCTTC
TRBJ1-4 | . | . | TRBV19 | CASTPEKLFF | TGTGCCAGTACTCCAGAAAAACTGTTTTTT